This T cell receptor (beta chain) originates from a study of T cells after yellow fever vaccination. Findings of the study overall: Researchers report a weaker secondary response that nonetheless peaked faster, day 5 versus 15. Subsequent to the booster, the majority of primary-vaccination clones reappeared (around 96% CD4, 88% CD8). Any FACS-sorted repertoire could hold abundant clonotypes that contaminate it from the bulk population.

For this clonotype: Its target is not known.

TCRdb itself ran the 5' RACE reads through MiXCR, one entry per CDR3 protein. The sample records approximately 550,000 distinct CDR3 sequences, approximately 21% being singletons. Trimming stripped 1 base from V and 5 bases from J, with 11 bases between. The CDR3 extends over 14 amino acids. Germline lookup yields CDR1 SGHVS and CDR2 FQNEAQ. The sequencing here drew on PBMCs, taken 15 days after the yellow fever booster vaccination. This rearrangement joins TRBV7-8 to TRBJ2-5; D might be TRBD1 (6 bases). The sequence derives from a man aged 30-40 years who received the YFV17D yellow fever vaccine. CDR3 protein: CASSLDPQGETQYF. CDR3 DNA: TGTGCCAGCAGCTTAGACCCCCAGGGGGAGACCCAGTACTTC.